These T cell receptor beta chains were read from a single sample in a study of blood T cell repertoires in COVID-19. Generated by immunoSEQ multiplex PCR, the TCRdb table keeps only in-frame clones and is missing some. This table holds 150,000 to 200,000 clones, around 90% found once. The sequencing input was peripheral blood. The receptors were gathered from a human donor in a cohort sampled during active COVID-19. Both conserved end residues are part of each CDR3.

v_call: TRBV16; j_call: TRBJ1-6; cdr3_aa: CASSQFGRETYNSPLHF
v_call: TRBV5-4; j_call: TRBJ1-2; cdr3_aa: CASSFYRTTEGYTF
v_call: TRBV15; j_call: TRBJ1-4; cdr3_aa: CATSRDLAQNKLFF
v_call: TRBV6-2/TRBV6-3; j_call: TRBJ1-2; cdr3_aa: CASSNPELPYGYTF
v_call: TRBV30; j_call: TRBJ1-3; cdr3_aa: CARAGGAGDTIYF
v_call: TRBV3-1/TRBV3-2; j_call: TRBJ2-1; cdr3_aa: CASSQERTSGMDEQFF
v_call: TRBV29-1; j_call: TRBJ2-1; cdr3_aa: CSASLAGGPSEQFF
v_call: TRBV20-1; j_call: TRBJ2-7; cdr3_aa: CSAIGSGKQYF
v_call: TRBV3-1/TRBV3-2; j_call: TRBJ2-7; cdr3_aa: CASSQCDDSGTPYEQYF
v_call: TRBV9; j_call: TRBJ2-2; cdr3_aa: CASSVSFPGELFF
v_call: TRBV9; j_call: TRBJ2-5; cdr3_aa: CASSVTSGTGVETQYF
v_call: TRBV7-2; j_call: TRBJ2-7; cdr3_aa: CASSSSGQGRREQYF
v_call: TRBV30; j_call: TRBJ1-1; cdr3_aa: CAWSVQGARTEAFF
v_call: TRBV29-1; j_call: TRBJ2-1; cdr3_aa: CSARTSGASSYNEQFF
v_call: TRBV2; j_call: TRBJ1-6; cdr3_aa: CATQGYNSPLHF
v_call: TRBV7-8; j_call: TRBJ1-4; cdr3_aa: CASSLVGGQGEKLFF
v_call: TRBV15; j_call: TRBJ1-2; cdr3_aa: CATSRLPGQGTYGYTF
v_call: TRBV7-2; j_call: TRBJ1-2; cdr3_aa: CASYQGVYGYTF
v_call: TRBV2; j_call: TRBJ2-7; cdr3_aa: CAYRTGYEQYF
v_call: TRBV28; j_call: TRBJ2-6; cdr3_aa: CASTGGSGANVLTF
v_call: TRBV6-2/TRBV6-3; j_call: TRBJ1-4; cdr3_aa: CASSPYHEKLFF
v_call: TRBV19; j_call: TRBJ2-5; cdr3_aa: CASSPQGETQYF
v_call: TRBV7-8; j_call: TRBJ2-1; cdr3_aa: CASSPTRFSGGAGNEQFF
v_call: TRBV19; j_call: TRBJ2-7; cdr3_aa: CASRRVAGAYEQYF
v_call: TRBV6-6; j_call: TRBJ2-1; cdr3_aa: CASSYSTSVNEQFF
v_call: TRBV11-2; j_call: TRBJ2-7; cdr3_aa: CASSFGTSAYEQYF
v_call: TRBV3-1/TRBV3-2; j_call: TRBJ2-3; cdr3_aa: CASSPGQGIGADTQYF
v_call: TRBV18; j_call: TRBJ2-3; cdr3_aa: CASSPGGGRYSTDTQYF
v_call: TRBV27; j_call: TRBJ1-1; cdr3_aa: CASSRTQGARDEAFF
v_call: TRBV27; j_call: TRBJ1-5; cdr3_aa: CASRIQGAGNQPQHF
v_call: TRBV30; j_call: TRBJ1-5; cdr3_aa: CAWTPGSNSNQPQHF
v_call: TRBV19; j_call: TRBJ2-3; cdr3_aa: CASSISGAGSTDTQYF
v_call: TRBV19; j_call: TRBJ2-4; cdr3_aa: CASSLRTGARLEVQYF
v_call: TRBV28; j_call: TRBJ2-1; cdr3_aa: CASSLSPGWNEQFF
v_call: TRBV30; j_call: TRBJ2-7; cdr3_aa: CAWSRSYEQYF
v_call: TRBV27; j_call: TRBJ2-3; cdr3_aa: CASSFQSTDTQYF
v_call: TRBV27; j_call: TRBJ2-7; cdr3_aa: CASSLKAGGEYEQYF
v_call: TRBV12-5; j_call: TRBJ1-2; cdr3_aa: CASGLGSTGQLIYGYTF
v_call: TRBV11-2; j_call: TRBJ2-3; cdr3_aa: CATGGGVTDTQYF
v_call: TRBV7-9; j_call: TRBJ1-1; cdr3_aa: CASSFSSTEAFF